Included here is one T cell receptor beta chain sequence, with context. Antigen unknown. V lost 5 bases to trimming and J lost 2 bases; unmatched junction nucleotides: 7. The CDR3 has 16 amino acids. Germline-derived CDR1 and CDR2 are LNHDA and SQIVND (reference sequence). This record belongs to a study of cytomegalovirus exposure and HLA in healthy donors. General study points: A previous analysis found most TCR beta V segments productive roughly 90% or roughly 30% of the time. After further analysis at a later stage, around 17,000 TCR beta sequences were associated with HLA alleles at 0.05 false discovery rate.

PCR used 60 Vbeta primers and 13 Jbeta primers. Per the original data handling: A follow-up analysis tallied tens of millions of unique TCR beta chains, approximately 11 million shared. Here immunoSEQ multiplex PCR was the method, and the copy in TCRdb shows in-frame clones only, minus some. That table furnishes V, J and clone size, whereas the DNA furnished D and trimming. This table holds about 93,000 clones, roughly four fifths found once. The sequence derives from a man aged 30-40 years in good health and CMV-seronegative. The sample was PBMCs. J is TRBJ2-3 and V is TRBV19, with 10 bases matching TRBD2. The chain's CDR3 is CASSLGLAEITDTQYF. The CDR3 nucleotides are TGTGCCAGTAGTTTAGGACTAGCGGAAATCACAGATACGCAGTATTTT. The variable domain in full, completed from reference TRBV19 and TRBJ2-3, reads DGGITQSPKYLFRKEGQNVTLSCEQNLNHDAMYWYRQDPGQGLRLIYYSQIVNDFQKGDIAEGYSVSREKKESFPLTVTSAQKNPTAFYLCASSLGLAEITDTQYFGPGTRLTVL.